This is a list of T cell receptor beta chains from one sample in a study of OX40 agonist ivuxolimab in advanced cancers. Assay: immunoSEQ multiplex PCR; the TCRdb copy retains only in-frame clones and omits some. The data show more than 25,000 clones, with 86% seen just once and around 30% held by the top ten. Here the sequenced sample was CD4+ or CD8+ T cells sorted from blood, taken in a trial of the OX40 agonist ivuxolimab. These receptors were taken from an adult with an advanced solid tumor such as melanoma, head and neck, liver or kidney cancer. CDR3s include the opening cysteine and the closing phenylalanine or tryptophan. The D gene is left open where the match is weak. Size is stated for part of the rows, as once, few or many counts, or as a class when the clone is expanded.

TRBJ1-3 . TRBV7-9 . TGTGCCAGCAGCTTAGCCCATGGACAGTTCTCTGGAAACACCATATATTTT CASSLAHGQFSGNTIYF
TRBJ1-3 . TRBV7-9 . TGTGCCAGCAGCCCAAAGGGAGGGGCGAAGCTAAACACCATATATTTT CASSPKGGAKLNTIYF
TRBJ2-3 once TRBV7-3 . TGTGCCAGCAGCTTCAATACAGATACGCAGTATTTT CASSFNTDTQYF
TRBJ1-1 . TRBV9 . TGTGCCAGCAGCGTCGAGGGGGGCACTGAAGCTTTCTTT CASSVEGGTEAFF
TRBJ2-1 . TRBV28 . TGTGCCAGCAGTGGGCCGGGACACGAAGAGCAGTTCTTC CASSGPGHEEQFF
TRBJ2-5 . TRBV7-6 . TGTGCCAGCAGCTTTGTTTCGGAGCGGCAAGAGACCCAGTACTTC CASSFVSERQETQYF
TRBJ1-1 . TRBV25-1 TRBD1 TGTGCCAGCAGCCCGACAGGGAATGTTGAAGCTTTCTTT CASSPTGNVEAFF
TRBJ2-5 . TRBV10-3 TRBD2 TGTGCCATCAGTGAGCCTCAAGCGGGGGGCACGCCTGGGGAGACCCAGTACTTC CAISEPQAGGTPGETQYF
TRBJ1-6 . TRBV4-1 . TGCGCCAGCAGCCAGGGTATCAATTCACCCCTCCACTTT CASSQGINSPLHF
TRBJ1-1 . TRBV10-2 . TGCGCCAGCAGTGGCTTGGACCTTGAAGCTTTCTTT CASSGLDLEAFF
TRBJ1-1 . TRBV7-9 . TGTGCCAGCATCGTACAAGGGACAACCCTTTACGGAAACACTGAAGCTTTCTTT CASIVQGTTLYGNTEAFF
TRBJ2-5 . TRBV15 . TGTGCCACCAGCAGGGACGCCGGGATGCAAGAGACCCAGTACTTC CATSRDAGMQETQYF
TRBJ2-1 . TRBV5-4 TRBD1 TGTGCCAGCAGCTGGCACAGGGGGCAATCCTACAATGAGCAGTTCTTC CASSWHRGQSYNEQFF
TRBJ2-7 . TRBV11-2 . TGTGCCAGCAGCTTCCGGGACTACGAGCAGTACTTC CASSFRDYEQYF
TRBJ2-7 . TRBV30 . TGTGCCTGGAGTTCATCGGGACGCTACGAGCAGTACTTC CAWSSSGRYEQYF
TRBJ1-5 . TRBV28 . TGTGCCAGCAGTTTTGTGGCAGGGCCGGGTCAGCCCCAGCATTTT CASSFVAGPGQPQHF
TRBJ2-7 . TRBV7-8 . TGTGCCAGCAGCCCTACTGGGCTAGAGCAGTACTTC CASSPTGLEQYF
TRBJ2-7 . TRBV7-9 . TGTGCCAGCAGCGACCAAGAGGGGGATCTTGGCGAGCAGTACTTC CASSDQEGDLGEQYF
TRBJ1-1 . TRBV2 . TGTGCCAGCAGTGGGATCAGGGGCACTGAAGCTTTCTTT CASSGIRGTEAFF
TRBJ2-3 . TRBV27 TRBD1 TGTGCCAGCAGTTTAGGGACAGGGGTCACAGATACGCAGTATTTT CASSLGTGVTDTQYF
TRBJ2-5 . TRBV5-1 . TGCGCCAGCAGCTGGGGACTCCAAGAGACCCAGTACTTC CASSWGLQETQYF
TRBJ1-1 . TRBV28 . TGTGCCAGCAGTTCCCGCACCAGGGTGGGAGCTTTCTTT CASSSRTRVGAFF
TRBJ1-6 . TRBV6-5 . TGTGCCAGCAGCTCCTATAATTCACCCCTCCACTTT CASSSYNSPLHF
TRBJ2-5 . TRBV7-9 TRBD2 TGTGCCACGCCGGATATTGTGACTAGCGTTGAGACCCAGTACTTC CATPDIVTSVETQYF
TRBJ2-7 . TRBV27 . TGTGCCAGCAGTTTAGGACACCCGAGCTCCTACGAGCAGCACTTC CASSLGHPSSYEQHF
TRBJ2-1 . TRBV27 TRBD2 TGTGCCAGCAGTTTTATCCGACTAGCGAATGAGCAGTTCTTC CASSFIRLANEQFF
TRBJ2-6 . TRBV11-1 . TGTGCCAGCAGCCTTTGGGGGGCTGGGGCCAACGTCCTGACTTTC CASSLWGAGANVLTF
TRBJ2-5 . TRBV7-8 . TGTGCCAGCAGCTTATACCGGCAGGGGTCGCAGACCCAGTACTTC CASSLYRQGSQTQYF
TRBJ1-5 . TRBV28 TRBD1 TGTGCCAGCAGGGTCGGAGGGGGCGGACAGCCCCAGCATTTT CASRVGGGGQPQHF
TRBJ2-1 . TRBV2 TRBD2 TGTGCCAGCAGTGACCCGGGACTAGCGAGCTACAATGAGCAGTTCTTC CASSDPGLASYNEQFF
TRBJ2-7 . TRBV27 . TGTGCCAGCAGTCCCCTGATGGAATACGAGCAGTACTTC CASSPLMEYEQYF
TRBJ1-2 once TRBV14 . TGTGCCAGCAGTCCCGAACCCCTCTATGGCTACACCTTC CASSPEPLYGYTF
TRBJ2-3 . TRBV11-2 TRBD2 TGTGCCAGCAGTTCTCCGGGACTAGGAGTACGATGGAATACGCAGTATTTT CASSSPGLGVRWNTQYF
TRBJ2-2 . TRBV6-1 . TGTGCCAGCAGTGGTAGGGCCTCCACCGGGGAGCTGTTTTTT CASSGRASTGELFF
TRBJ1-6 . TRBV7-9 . TGTGCCAGCAGCACGCCGGGCGACAATTCACCCCTCCACTTT CASSTPGDNSPLHF
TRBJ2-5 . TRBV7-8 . TGTGCCAGCAGCTTGTCAGGGCGGGAGACCCAGTACTTC CASSLSGRETQYF
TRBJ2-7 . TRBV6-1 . TGTGCCAGCATACAGGGGGGGTACGAGCAGTACTTC CASIQGGYEQYF
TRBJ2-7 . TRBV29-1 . TGCAGCGTTGAGGACGGTTCAACCCGGCCCTACGAGCAGTACTTC CSVEDGSTRPYEQYF
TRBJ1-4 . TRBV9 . TGTGCCAGCAGCCCCCGGACCGGATCGCCAGACGGGGAAAAACTGTTTTTT CASSPRTGSPDGEKLFF
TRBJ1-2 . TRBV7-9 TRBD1 TGTGCCAGCAGCTTAGGACAGGGGGGACGCTACTATGGCTACACCTTC CASSLGQGGRYYGYTF
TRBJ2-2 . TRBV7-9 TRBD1 TGTGCCAGCAGCTTAAGGACAGGGAACACCGGGGAGCTGTTTTTT CASSLRTGNTGELFF
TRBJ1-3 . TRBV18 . TGTGCCAGCTCCCCCCAGGGATCAGGAAACACCATATATTTT CASSPQGSGNTIYF
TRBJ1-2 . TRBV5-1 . TGCGCCAGCACCGGGGATAACTATGGCTACACCTTC CASTGDNYGYTF
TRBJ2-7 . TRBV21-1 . TGTGCCTCCCCTGGACAGCAGTACGAGCAGTACTTC CASPGQQYEQYF
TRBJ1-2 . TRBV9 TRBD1 TGTGCCAGCAGTCCTCTGACAGGGCCCAGGAATGGCTACACCTTC CASSPLTGPRNGYTF
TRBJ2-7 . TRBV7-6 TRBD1 TGTGCCAGCAGCTTATGGGAACAGGGGATCAACGAGCAGTACTTC CASSLWEQGINEQYF
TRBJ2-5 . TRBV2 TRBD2 TGTGCCGCAGGGGGAGCTAGCGGGAGGGCCGACGAGACCCAGTACTTC CAAGGASGRADETQYF
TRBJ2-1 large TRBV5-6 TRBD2 TGTGCCAGCAGCTTGGTCCGGACTAGCGGGAGCGATCACAATGAGCAGTTCTTC CASSLVRTSGSDHNEQFF
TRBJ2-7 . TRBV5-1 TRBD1 TGCGCCAGTTGCATGACAGGGGACGAGCAGTACTTC CASCMTGDEQYF
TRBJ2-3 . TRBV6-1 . TGTGCCAGCAGTGAAATCGGGGGAGGACACACAGATACGCAGTATTTT CASSEIGGGHTDTQYF
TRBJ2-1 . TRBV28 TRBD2 TGTGCCAGCAGTTTGGGGCTAGCGGGGGGCATGAATGAGCAGTTCTTC CASSLGLAGGMNEQFF
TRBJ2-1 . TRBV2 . TGTGCCAGCAGACCGGAGGAAGGGACCTACAATGAGCAGTTCTTC CASRPEEGTYNEQFF
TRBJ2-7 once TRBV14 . TGTGCCAGCAGCCAAATGGGTCGGGGCGACAGCTACGAGCAGTACTTC CASSQMGRGDSYEQYF
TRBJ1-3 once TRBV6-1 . TGTGCCAGCAGGGAGGGGGGATCCACCATATATTTT CASREGGSTIYF
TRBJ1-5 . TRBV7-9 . TGTGCCAGCAGCTTGCCCGGGACAAATCAGCCCCAGCATTTT CASSLPGTNQPQHF
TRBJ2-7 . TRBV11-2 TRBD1 TGTGCCAGCAGCTTCGGCTCCCTACAGGGGTGGTACGAGCAGTACTTC CASSFGSLQGWYEQYF
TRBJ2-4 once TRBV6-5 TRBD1 TGTGCCAGCAGTTCCCCCGGGACAGGAAAAAACATTCAGTACTTC CASSSPGTGKNIQYF
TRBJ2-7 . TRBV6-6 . TGTGCCAGCACCCCCGGTACAGTCGAGCAGTACTTC CASTPGTVEQYF
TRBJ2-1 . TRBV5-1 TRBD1 TGCGCCAGCACCCGGACAGGGGGCGGGAATGAGCAGTTCTTC CASTRTGGGNEQFF